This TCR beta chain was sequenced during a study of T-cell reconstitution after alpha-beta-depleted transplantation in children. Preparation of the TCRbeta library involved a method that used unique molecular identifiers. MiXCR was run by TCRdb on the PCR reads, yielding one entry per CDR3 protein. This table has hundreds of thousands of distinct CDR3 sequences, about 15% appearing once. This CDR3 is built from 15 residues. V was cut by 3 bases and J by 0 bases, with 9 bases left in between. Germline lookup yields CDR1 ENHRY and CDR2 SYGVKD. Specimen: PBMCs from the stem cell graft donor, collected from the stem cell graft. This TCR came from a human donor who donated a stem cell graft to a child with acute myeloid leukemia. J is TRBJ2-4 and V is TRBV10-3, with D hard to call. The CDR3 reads CAISDGSVAKNIQYF. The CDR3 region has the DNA TGTGCCATCAGTGACGGGTCGGTAGCCAAAAACATTCAGTACTTC.